Presented here are 31 T cell receptor beta chains from one specimen sequenced in a study of identical twins. Each CDR3 protein is one row after TCRdb ran MiXCR on the 5' RACE reads. The table lists about 200,000 distinct CDR3 sequences, 15% of them singletons. The data also belong to a second study, concerning T cells expressing NK-cell markers.

The sample taken for sequencing was CD8+ T cells sorted from blood. The receptors stem from a woman under 30 in good health.

In this sample, this clonotype turned up many times. V gene TRBV12-3 or TRBV12-4 combines with J gene TRBJ2-1; D perhaps matches TRBD2 (6 bases). V was shortened by 5 bases and J by 12 bases, with 14 bases between the two germline ends. This CDR3 has 12 amino acids. In nucleotides, the CDR3 is TGTGCCAGCAGTCTAGACATCGGGGGGCAGTTCTTC. Residues: CASSLDIGGQFF.

This clonotype was counted a few times. V gene TRBV7-9 combines with J gene TRBJ2-7; the D is unclear. The CDR3 runs 13 residues. The V and J ends lost 6 bases and 6 bases respectively, with 15 bases between them. Germline-derived CDR1 and CDR2 are SEHNR and FQNEAQ (reference sequence). The CDR3 protein is CASRGGDASEQYF. The CDR3 DNA reads as TGTGCCAGCAGGGGCGGAGACGCGAGCGAGCAGTACTTC.

This clonotype was found many times. The chain has TRBV12-3 or TRBV12-4 and TRBJ1-5; no definite D call. This CDR3 contains 14 residues. The V end was cut by 6 bases, the J end by 9 bases, with 18 bases between. CDR3 nucleotide sequence: TGTGCCAGCAGCCCCCTGTGGCCTATCGCGCCCCAGCATTTT. This sequence encodes CASSPLWPIAPQHF.

The V gene is TRBV11-3, the J gene TRBJ2-3; D may be TRBD2 (6 bases). Trimming took off 0 bases at V and 4 bases at J, with 17 bases between the two ends. CDR1 is SGHNT, CDR2 YENEEA, per germline. The CDR3 extends over 17 amino acids. CDR3 in amino acids: CASSLDLFGPGADTQYF. As DNA, the CDR3 is TGTGCCAGCAGCTTAGACCTCTTTGGGCCGGGGGCAGATACGCAGTATTTT.

This clonotype was observed a single time. CDR3: CASSPPTAEAFF. CDR3 coding DNA: TGTGCCAGCTCACCTCCGACGGCTGAAGCTTTCTTT. The V call is TRBV18, the J call TRBJ1-1; no clear D. The CDR3 sequence is 12 residues long. Trimming removed 3 bases from V and 6 bases from J, with 8 bases in between. Germline V lookup: CDR1 KGHSH, CDR2 LQKENI.

This chain uses TRBV7-2 with TRBJ1-3, with a possible D match to TRBD1 (5 bases). V was shortened by 4 bases and J by 6 bases, with 13 bases between the two germline ends. Germline CDR1 reads SGHTA; CDR2 reads FQGNSA. The CDR3 spans 14 residues. CDR3 DNA sequence: TGTGCCAGCAGCTACCGGGACGGTATAAACACCATATATTTT. Encoded protein: CASSYRDGINTIYF. The full variable domain, in which reference TRBV7-2 and TRBJ1-3 provide the parts outside the CDR3, is GAGVSQSPSNKVTEKGKDVELRCDPISGHTALYWYRQSLGQGLEFLIYFQGNSAPDKSGLPSDRFSAERTGGSVSTLTIQRTQQEDSAVYLCASSYRDGINTIYFGEGSWLTVV.

V is TRBV20-1 and J is TRBJ2-7; D unresolved. V was clipped by 4 bases and J by 7 bases, with 8 bases between them. The CDR3 loop spans 10 amino acids. The germline V gene has CDR1 DFQATT and CDR2 SNEGSKA (reference sequence). The CDR3 is CSAIEREQYF. For the CDR3, the DNA is TGCAGTGCTATAGAAAGGGAGCAGTACTTC.

This clonotype was picked up a small number of times. This chain joins TRBV29-1 and TRBJ2-2; D uncertain. CDR3 size: 13 residues. Trimming left V 3 bases short and J 3 bases short, with 8 bases between. Germline V gives CDR1 SQVTM, CDR2 ANQGSEA. The CDR3 nucleotides read TGCAGCGTTGAGTCCCGTGACACCGGGGAGCTGTTTTTT. The encoded protein is CSVESRDTGELFF.

V gene TRBV11-2 combines with J gene TRBJ2-1; tentative D call: TRBD2 (6 bases). Germline V CDR1 and CDR2: SGHAT, FQNNGV. V lost 5 bases, J lost 8 bases, and 16 bases lay in between. There are 14 residues in the CDR3. CDR3: CASSPYGSPDEQFF. DNA of the CDR3: TGTGCCAGCAGCCCGTACGGGAGTCCCGATGAGCAGTTCTTC.

The chain carries TRBV29-1 and TRBJ1-2; 7 bases agree with TRBD1. Germline-derived CDR1 and CDR2 are SQVTM and ANQGSEA. The V and J ends lost 7 bases and 8 bases, in that order; junction bases with no gene match: 7. There are 11 residues in the CDR3. Written as DNA, the CDR3 is TGCAGCGCCGGTGAGACAGGGGGCTACACCTTC. Its protein is CSAGETGGYTF. The full variable domain, its missing parts supplied by reference TRBV29-1 and TRBJ1-2, is SAVISQKPSRDICQRGTSLTIQCQVDSQVTMMFWYRQQPGQSLTLIATANQGSEATYESGFVIDKFPISRPNLTFSTLTVSNMSPEDSSIYLCSAGETGGYTFGSGTRLTVV.

The rearrangement links TRBV23-1 to TRBJ1-6, with D perhaps matching TRBD1 (5 bases). TRBV23-1 is an ORF for which the function is uncertain. This CDR3 is built from 18 residues. Trimming stripped 4 bases from V and 0 bases from J, with 16 bases between. CDR3 DNA: TGCGCCAGCAGTCCCGGACATACTACGAGCTCCTATAATTCACCCCTCCACTTT. This codes for CASSPGHTTSSYNSPLHF.

This clonotype has more than one count but fewer than ten. The J gene is TRBJ2-2, the V gene TRBV5-1; D uncertain. Germline V gene sequence: CDR1 SGHRS, CDR2 YFSETQ. Trimming pared 6 bases from V and 4 bases from J, leaving 4 bases between. The CDR3 is 11 amino acids. In DNA form, the CDR3 reads TGCGCCAGCACGATCACCGGGGAGCTGTTTTTT. Its translation: CASTITGELFF.

The V gene is TRBV27, the J gene TRBJ2-2; D gene uncertain. The CDR3 totals 15 residues. V lost 5 bases and J 6 bases, leaving 16 bases between the germline ends. CDR1 and CDR2 from the germline V gene are MNHEY and SMNVEV (reference sequence). CDR3 DNA sequence: TGTGCCAGCAGTGCTACGGCCGCTTGGCCCGGGGAGCTGTTTTTT. The encoded protein is CASSATAAWPGELFF.

This clonotype came up a few times. V usage is TRBV11-2 and J usage is TRBJ1-4, with TRBD1 matching over 11 bases. The V gene end was trimmed by 5 bases and the J gene end by 7 bases; junction bases not matched to a gene: 3. Per the germline V gene, CDR1 is SGHAT and CDR2 is FQNNGV. The CDR3 is 14 amino acids. The DNA of the CDR3 is TGTGCCAGCAGCGCGGACAGGGGGCTTGAAAAACTGTTTTTT. Its translation: CASSADRGLEKLFF.

The genes are TRBV2 and TRBJ2-1; TRBD1 aligns across 10 bases. CDR3 length equals 15 residues. The germline V gene has CDR1 SNHLY and CDR2 FYNNEI. The V and J ends lost 3 bases and 7 bases, in that order; junction bases with no gene match: 6. CDR3: CASSEGQGNWNEQFF. The CDR3 DNA sequence: TGTGCCAGCAGTGAGGGACAGGGGAATTGGAATGAGCAGTTCTTC. Combining the CDR3 with reference TRBV2 and TRBJ2-1 gives the whole variable domain EPEVTQTPSHQVTQMGQEVILRCVPISNHLYFYWYRQILGQKVEFLVSFYNNEISEKSEIFDDQFSVERPDGSNFTLKIRSTKLEDSAMYFCASSEGQGNWNEQFFGPGTRLTVL.

The chain has TRBV28 and TRBJ2-2; 8 nucleotides align to TRBD2. Germline CDR1 and CDR2: MDHEN and SYDVKM. The CDR3 contains 18 residues. J was trimmed by 0 bases and V by 4 bases; bases with no gene match: 10. The CDR3 coding sequence is TGTGCCAGCAGTTCGGAGAGACTAGCGACCTCGAACACCGGGGAGCTGTTTTTT. This sequence encodes CASSSERLATSNTGELFF.

The V and J genes are TRBV7-8 and TRBJ2-7; the D gene is possibly TRBD2 (6 bases). V lost 3 bases and J 7 bases, leaving 16 bases between the germline ends. Germline V CDR1 and CDR2: SGHVS, FQNEAQ. This CDR3 is built from 14 residues. The CDR3 here is CASSLAGPDKEQYF. DNA of the CDR3: TGTGCCAGCAGCTTGGCGGGACCAGATAAGGAGCAGTACTTC.

This clonotype was seen more than once but under ten times. The genes are TRBV3-1 and TRBJ2-1, with 8 positions matching TRBD2. The V and J ends lost 2 bases and 5 bases, in that order; junction bases with no gene match: 8. Germline CDR1 LGHDT, CDR2 YNNKEL (reference sequence). The CDR3 covers 16 residues. CDR3 nucleotide sequence: TGTGCCAGCAGCCAATCACTAGCGGCCCGAAACAATGAGCAGTTCTTC. This codes for CASSQSLAARNNEQFF.

The rearrangement uses TRBV7-9 and TRBJ1-2; 7 nucleotides line up with TRBD1. The junction had 8 bases not matched to a gene; V was cut back by 0 bases and J by 4 bases. CDR3 size: 16 residues. Looked up from germline, CDR1 is SEHNR and CDR2 is FQNEAQ (reference sequence). The CDR3 loop is CASSLAPQGGLYGYTF. The CDR3 coding sequence is TGTGCCAGCAGCTTAGCCCCCCAGGGGGGACTCTATGGCTACACCTTC.

This clonotype was recorded a few times. The chain uses TRBV4-3 and TRBJ2-7; D possibly corresponds to TRBD1 (9 bases). The CDR3 runs 16 residues. V lost 0 bases and J 3 bases, leaving 15 bases between the germline ends. Germline V gene data show CDR1 as LGHNA and CDR2 as YSLEER. The DNA for the CDR3 is TGCGCCAGCAGCCAAGATAGCGGGACAGGGTTCTACGAGCAGTACTTC. Translating it yields CASSQDSGTGFYEQYF.

The V call is TRBV6-5, the J call TRBJ1-2, with D possibly being TRBD1 (5 bases). Germline loops: CDR1 MNHEY, CDR2 SVGAGI. The CDR3 has 16 amino acids. V lost 0 bases and J lost 5, with 16 bases in between. The DNA for the CDR3 is TGTGCCAGCAGTTACTCTAGTGGGGCGCCTTTGTATGGCTACACCTTC. Its translation: CASSYSSGAPLYGYTF.

This clonotype was detected a few times. The rearrangement joins TRBV7-9 to TRBJ2-3, with D unclear. This CDR3 spans 11 amino acids. The germline V gene encodes CDR1 SEHNR and CDR2 FQNEAQ (reference sequence). V dropped 11 bases and J dropped 4 bases, with 10 bases sitting between them. This chain's CDR3 is CASEAPDTQYF. The CDR3 region has the DNA TGTGCCTCCGAGGCACCAGATACGCAGTATTTT. The full variable domain, rest sourced from reference TRBV7-9 and TRBJ2-3, is DTGVSQNPRHKITKRGQNVTFRCDPISEHNRLYWYRQTLGQGPEFLTYFQNEAQLEKSRLLSDRFSAERPKGSFSTLEIQRTEQGDSAMYLCASEAPDTQYFGPGTRLTVL.

This clonotype occurred a few times. The CDR3 DNA follows: TGTGCCATCAAGGAGGGGGACACAGATACGCAGTATTTT. Protein product: CAIKEGDTDTQYF. V usage is TRBV10-3 and J usage is TRBJ2-3; possibly TRBD1 or TRBD2 for D (6 bases each). CDR1 is ENHRY, CDR2 SYGVKD, per germline. CDR3 length: 13 residues. Trimming left V 7 bases short and J 2 bases short, with 10 bases between.

This clonotype was seen a few times. This chain connects TRBV29-1 to TRBJ2-5; 12 bases match TRBD2. CDR1 and CDR2 from the germline V gene are SQVTM and ANQGSEA. With 4 bases clipped from V and 5 bases from J, the junction kept 5 bases outside the gene matches. The CDR3 is 14 residues long. Here the CDR3 reads CSVALAGGLETQYF. The CDR3 nucleotides read TGCAGCGTTGCCCTAGCGGGAGGGTTGGAGACCCAGTACTTC.

The sample holds a few counts of this clonotype. Here the CDR3 reads CASSFFSASYNEQFF. The DNA of the CDR3 is TGTGCCAGCAGTTTCTTTAGCGCCTCCTACAATGAGCAGTTCTTC. The chain recombines TRBV27 with TRBJ2-1; possibly TRBD2 for D (5 bases). The V and J ends lost 3 bases and 0 bases respectively, with 9 bases between them. The CDR3 runs to 15 residues. Germline V gene lookup returns CDR1 MNHEY and CDR2 SMNVEV (reference sequence).

This clonotype was picked up a small number of times. The rearrangement uses TRBV29-1 and TRBJ1-1; perhaps TRBD1 as D (5 bases). Germline CDR1 and CDR2: SQVTM and ANQGSEA. V gave up 3 bases and J gave up 7 bases, with 6 bases separating them. The CDR3 loop spans 10 amino acids. The CDR3 loop reads CSVEGVEAFF. CDR3 coding DNA: TGCAGCGTTGAGGGGGTTGAAGCTTTCTTT. The whole variable domain, filled in from reference TRBV29-1 and TRBJ1-1, reads SAVISQKPSRDICQRGTSLTIQCQVDSQVTMMFWYRQQPGQSLTLIATANQGSEATYESGFVIDKFPISRPNLTFSTLTVSNMSPEDSSIYLCSVEGVEAFFGQGTRLTVV.

V and J are TRBV10-3 and TRBJ2-3; TRBD1 aligns across 7 bases. Trimming at V came to 3 bases and at J to 2 bases, leaving 5 bases not matched to a gene. The CDR3 is 15 amino acids. Germline lookup yields CDR1 ENHRY and CDR2 SYGVKD. The DNA of the CDR3 is TGTGCCATCAGTGAACCGGGACAGCCCACAGATACGCAGTATTTT. It encodes CAISEPGQPTDTQYF.

This chain uses TRBV7-9 with TRBJ2-1; D gene uncertain. V was shortened by 0 bases and J by 10 bases, with 16 bases between the two germline ends. CDR1 and CDR2 from the germline V gene are SEHNR and FQNEAQ (reference sequence). The CDR3 has 15 amino acids. The CDR3 coding sequence is TGTGCCAGCAGCTTAGCCCCCCTCTGGAGTGGGGAGCAGTTCTTC. Protein sequence: CASSLAPLWSGEQFF.

V usage is TRBV9 and J usage is TRBJ2-7, with 13 bases matching TRBD2. CDR1 is SGDLS, CDR2 YYNGEE, per germline. The CDR3 sequence is 15 residues long. Germline trimming cut 0 bases from V and 4 bases from J; bases unmatched to any gene: 1. This CDR3 is CASSVGTSGSYEQYF. CDR3 coding DNA: TGTGCCAGCAGCGTAGGGACTAGCGGGAGTTACGAGCAGTACTTC.

This clonotype was picked up a small number of times. The CDR3, as DNA: TGCAGCGCTGTGACAGTCTCCTACGAGCAGTACTTC. This encodes CSAVTVSYEQYF. The rearrangement joins TRBV29-1 to TRBJ2-7, with a weak D call TRBD1 (5 bases). This CDR3 region has 12 residues. Germline CDR1 reads SQVTM; CDR2 reads ANQGSEA. V was pared by 7 bases and J by 0 bases, with 10 bases between.

The chain links TRBV20-1 to TRBJ2-1; 8 positions match TRBD2. Looked up from germline, CDR1 is DFQATT and CDR2 is SNEGSKA (reference sequence). With V trimmed by 3 bases and J by 2 bases, 3 bases remained unmatched. The CDR3 runs 14 residues. The CDR3 protein is CSASGGGPYNEQFF. The CDR3, as DNA: TGCAGTGCTAGCGGCGGGGGGCCCTACAATGAGCAGTTCTTC.